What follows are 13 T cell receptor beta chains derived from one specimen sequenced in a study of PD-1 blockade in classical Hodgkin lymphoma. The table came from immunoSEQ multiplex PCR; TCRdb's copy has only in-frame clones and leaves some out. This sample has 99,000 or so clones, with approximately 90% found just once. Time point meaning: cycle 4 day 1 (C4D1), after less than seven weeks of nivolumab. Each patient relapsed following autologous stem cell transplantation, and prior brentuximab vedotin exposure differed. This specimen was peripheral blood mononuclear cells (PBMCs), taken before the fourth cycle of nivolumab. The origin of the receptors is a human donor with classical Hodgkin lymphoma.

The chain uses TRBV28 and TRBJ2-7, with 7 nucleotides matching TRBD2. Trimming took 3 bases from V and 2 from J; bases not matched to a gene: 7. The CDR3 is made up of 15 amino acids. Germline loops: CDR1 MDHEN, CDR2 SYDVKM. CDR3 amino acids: CASSFSAGAPYEQYF. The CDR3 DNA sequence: TGTGCCAGCAGTTTTTCGGCGGGAGCTCCCTACGAGCAGTACTTC.

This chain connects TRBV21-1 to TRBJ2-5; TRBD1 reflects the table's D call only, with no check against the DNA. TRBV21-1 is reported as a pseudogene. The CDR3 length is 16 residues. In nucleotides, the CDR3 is TGTGCCAGCAGCATAAGGGGAACAGGGAAGCGAGAGACCCAGTACTTC. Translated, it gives CASSIRGTGKRETQYF.

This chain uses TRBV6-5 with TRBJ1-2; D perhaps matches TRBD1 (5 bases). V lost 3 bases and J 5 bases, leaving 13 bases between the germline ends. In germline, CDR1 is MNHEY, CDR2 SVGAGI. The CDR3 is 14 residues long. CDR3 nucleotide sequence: TGTGCCAGCAGTTATCGGAAGACAGCTTATGGCTACACCTTC. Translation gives CASSYRKTAYGYTF.

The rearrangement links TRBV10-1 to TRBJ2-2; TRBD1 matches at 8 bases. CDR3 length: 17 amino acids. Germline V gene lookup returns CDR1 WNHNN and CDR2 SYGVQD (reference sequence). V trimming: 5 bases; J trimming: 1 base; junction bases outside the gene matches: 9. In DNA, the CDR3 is TGCGCCAGCAGTCTACCCGGACAGGGTTTGAACACCGGGGAGCTGTTTTTT. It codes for CASSLPGQGLNTGELFF.

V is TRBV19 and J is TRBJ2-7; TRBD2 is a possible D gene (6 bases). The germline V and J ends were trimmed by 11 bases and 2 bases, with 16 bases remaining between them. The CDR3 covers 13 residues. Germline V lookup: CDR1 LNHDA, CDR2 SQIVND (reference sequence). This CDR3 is CACSGRGPYEQYF. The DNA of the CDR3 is TGTGCCTGCAGTGGGCGGGGCCCCTACGAGCAGTACTTC.

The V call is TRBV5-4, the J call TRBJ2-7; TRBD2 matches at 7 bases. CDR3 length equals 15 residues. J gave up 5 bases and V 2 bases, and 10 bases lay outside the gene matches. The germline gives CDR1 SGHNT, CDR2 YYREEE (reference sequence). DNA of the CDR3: TGTGCCAGCAGCTTAGGTATGGGGAGGGGCGACGAGCAGTACTTC. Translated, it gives CASSLGMGRGDEQYF.

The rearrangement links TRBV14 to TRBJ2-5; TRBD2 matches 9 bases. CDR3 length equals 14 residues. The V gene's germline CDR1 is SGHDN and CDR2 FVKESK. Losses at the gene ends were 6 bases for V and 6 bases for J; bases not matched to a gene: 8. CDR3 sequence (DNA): TGTGCCAGCAGTCCGTCTAGCGGGAAACAGACCCAGTACTTC. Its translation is CASSPSSGKQTQYF. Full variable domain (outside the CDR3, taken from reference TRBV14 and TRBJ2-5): EAGVTQFPSHSVIEKGQTVTLRCDPISGHDNLYWYRRVMGKEIKFLLHFVKESKQDESGMPNNRFLAERTGGTYSTLKVQPAELEDSGVYFCASSPSSGKQTQYFGPGTRLLVL.

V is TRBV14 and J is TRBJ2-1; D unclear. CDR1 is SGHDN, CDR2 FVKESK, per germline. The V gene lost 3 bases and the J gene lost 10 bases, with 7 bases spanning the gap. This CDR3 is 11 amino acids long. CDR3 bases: TGTGCCAGCAGCCACCCCGCCGAGCAGTTCTTC. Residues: CASSHPAEQFF.

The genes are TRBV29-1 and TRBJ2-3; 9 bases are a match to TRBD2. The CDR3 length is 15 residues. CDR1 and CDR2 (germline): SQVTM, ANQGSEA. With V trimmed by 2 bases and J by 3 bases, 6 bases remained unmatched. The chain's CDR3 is CSVEWREGGTDTQYF. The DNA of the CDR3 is TGCAGCGTTGAATGGCGGGAGGGCGGAACAGATACGCAGTATTTT.

In DNA, the CDR3 is TGCGCCAGCAGCTTGGGGGGAGGTAATGAAAAACTGTTTTTT. It translates to CASSLGGGNEKLFF. This chain connects TRBV5-1 to TRBJ1-4; D is unclear. Germline V gene lookup returns CDR1 SGHRS and CDR2 YFSETQ. The CDR3 sequence is 14 residues long. Trimming left V 0 bases short and J 4 bases short, with 7 bases between.

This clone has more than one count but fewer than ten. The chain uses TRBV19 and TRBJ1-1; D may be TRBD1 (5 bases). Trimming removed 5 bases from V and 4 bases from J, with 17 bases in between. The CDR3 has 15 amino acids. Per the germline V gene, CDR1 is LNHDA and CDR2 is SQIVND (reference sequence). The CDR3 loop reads CASSPMWGGSTEAFF. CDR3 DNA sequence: TGTGCCAGTAGTCCGATGTGGGGGGGTAGCACTGAAGCTTTCTTT.

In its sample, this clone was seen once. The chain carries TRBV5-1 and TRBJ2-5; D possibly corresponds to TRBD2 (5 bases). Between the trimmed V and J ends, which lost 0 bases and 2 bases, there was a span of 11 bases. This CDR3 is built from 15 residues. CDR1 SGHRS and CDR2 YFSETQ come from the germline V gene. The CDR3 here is CASSLALAGQETQYF. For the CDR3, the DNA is TGCGCCAGCAGCTTGGCCCTAGCCGGGCAAGAGACCCAGTACTTC.

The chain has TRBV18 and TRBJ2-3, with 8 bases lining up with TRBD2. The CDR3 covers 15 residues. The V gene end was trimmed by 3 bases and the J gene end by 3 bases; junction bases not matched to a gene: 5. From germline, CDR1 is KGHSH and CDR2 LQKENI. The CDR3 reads CASSPAGGRTDTQYF. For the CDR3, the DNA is TGTGCCAGCTCACCCGCGGGAGGCCGGACAGATACGCAGTATTTT. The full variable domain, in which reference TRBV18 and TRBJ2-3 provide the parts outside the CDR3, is NAGVMQNPRHLVRRRGQEARLRCSPMKGHSHVYWYRQLPEEGLKFMVYLQKENIIDESGMPKERFSAEFPKEGPSILRIQQVVRGDSAAYFCASSPAGGRTDTQYFGPGTRLTVL.